This passage covers 13 T cell receptor beta chains from one sample sequenced in a study of blood T cell repertoires in COVID-19. Some clones are missing from TCRdb's copy, which holds only in-frame ones; the method was immunoSEQ multiplex PCR. Among 27,000 or so clones, approximately 80% were seen once, and the ten largest hold around 2%. The sequenced sample was peripheral blood. All receptors derive from an elderly man with active or convalescent COVID-19.

The chain employs TRBV7-2 and TRBJ2-1, with TRBD2 as a possible D gene (6 bases). The V gene's germline CDR1 is SGHTA and CDR2 FQGNSA. The CDR3 is made up of 16 amino acids. V was pared by 5 bases and J by 6 bases, with 20 bases between. In nucleotides, the CDR3 is TGTGCCAGCAGCCCAAGACGGAGGGCCCGGAGCAATGAGCAGTTCTTC. Protein product: CASSPRRRARSNEQFF.

The chain combines TRBV6-5 with TRBJ2-2, with 8 bases lining up with TRBD1. With 6 bases clipped from V and 5 bases from J, the junction kept 8 bases outside the gene matches. CDR3 length equals 15 residues. Germline V lookup: CDR1 MNHEY, CDR2 SVGAGI. The CDR3 DNA reads TGTGCCAGCAGGAAGGGGACAGGTGGGACCGGGGAGCTGTTTTTT. It encodes CASRKGTGGTGELFF.

V gene TRBV5-1 combines with J gene TRBJ2-3, with D perhaps TRBD1 (6 bases). V was cut by 0 bases and J by 4 bases, with 12 bases left in between. The CDR3 loop spans 15 amino acids. Looked up from germline, CDR1 is SGHRS and CDR2 is YFSETQ. The CDR3 region is CASSLEGVIPDTQYF. The CDR3 DNA sequence: TGCGCCAGCAGCTTGGAGGGGGTTATCCCAGATACGCAGTATTTT.

This clone was seen once. This sequence joins TRBV5-1 and TRBJ1-2; possibly TRBD1 for D (6 bases). The CDR3 length is 13 residues. Trimming took off 0 bases at V and 10 bases at J, with 13 bases between the two ends. Germline CDR1 reads SGHRS; CDR2 reads YFSETQ. The CDR3 sequence: CASSLGQGNFYTF. The CDR3 coding sequence is TGCGCCAGCAGCTTGGGCCAGGGGAATTTCTACACCTTC.

This sequence joins TRBV14 and TRBJ2-1; unclear D gene. This CDR3 has 15 amino acids. V lost 1 base and J 6 bases, leaving 13 bases between the germline ends. Per germline, CDR1 SGHDN and CDR2 FVKESK. In DNA form, the CDR3 reads TGTGCCAGCAGCCAAGCTGGAGCTGTCTTCAATGAGCAGTTCTTC. Its protein is CASSQAGAVFNEQFF.

The chain combines TRBV2 with TRBJ2-1; D perhaps matches TRBD2 (6 bases). Per germline, CDR1 SNHLY and CDR2 FYNNEI. Trimming removed 7 bases from V and 8 bases from J, with 21 bases in between. This CDR3 region has 15 residues. The CDR3 loop reads CASIERDLRADEQFF. The DNA for the CDR3 is TGTGCCAGCATAGAGAGGGACTTGAGGGCCGATGAGCAGTTCTTC.

This chain joins TRBV9 and TRBJ2-3, with 7 bases that match TRBD1. V lost 4 bases to trimming and J lost 5 bases; unmatched junction nucleotides: 16. The CDR3 length is 17 residues. CDR1 is SGDLS and CDR2 is YYNGEE in the germline V gene. In nucleotides, the CDR3 is TGTGCCAGCAGCCCAAATACAGGGGTCCCACCTCTAGATACGCAGTATTTT. Amino acids: CASSPNTGVPPLDTQYF.

The genes are TRBV12-3 or TRBV12-4 and TRBJ2-7; D gene uncertain. The CDR3 extends over 13 amino acids. Deletions cut 6 bases from V and 7 bases from J, with 16 bases between. In DNA, the CDR3 is TGTGCCAGCAGCCCCGCCAGGCCGAGTGAGCAGTACTTC. This encodes CASSPARPSEQYF.

The J gene is TRBJ2-3, the V gene TRBV7-8; 10 bases map to TRBD2. The germline CDR1 and CDR2 sequences are SGHVS and FQNEAQ. The junction had 9 bases not matched to a gene; V was cut back by 5 bases and J by 4 bases. The CDR3 contains 16 residues. In DNA, the CDR3 is TGTGCCAGCAGCCGTACTAGCGGGAACTTTCCAGATACGCAGTATTTT. Its protein product is CASSRTSGNFPDTQYF.

This chain links TRBV11-3 with TRBJ2-3, with D tentatively TRBD2 (6 bases). Germline CDR1 reads SGHNT; CDR2 reads YENEEA. The ends were cut back, 5 bases at V and 2 bases at J, with 17 bases in the middle. The CDR3 is made up of 16 amino acids. The CDR3 nucleotides are TGTGCCAGCAGCGGAACAGCTAGCGCCGTCACAGATACGCAGTATTTT. It yields the protein CASSGTASAVTDTQYF.

The chain recombines TRBV7-2 with TRBJ2-3, with 9 bases matching TRBD2. Losses at the gene ends were 5 bases for V and 4 bases for J; bases not matched to a gene: 4. CDR1 and CDR2 from the germline V gene are SGHTA and FQGNSA. This CDR3 has 14 amino acids. The CDR3 nucleotides read TGTGCCAGCAGCCCAGGGACTAGCCCAGATACGCAGTATTTT. Amino acid sequence: CASSPGTSPDTQYF.

The chain uses TRBV6-1 and TRBJ2-1; unclear D gene. There are 14 residues in the CDR3. V lost 3 bases to trimming and J lost 5 bases, with 11 bases between them. CDR1 is MNHNS and CDR2 is SASEGT in the germline V gene. CDR3 nucleotide sequence: TGTGCCAGCAGTGAGGTGCTCCTAAACAATGAGCAGTTCTTC. Protein product: CASSEVLLNNEQFF.

The chain has TRBV3-1 (or the pseudogene TRBV3-2) and TRBJ2-3, with TRBD1 as a possible D gene (6 bases). Germline assignment: CDR1 LGHDT and CDR2 YNNKEL (reference sequence). The CDR3 consists of 12 residues. Trimming pared 4 bases from V and 6 bases from J, leaving 8 bases between. The CDR3 DNA sequence: TGTGCCAGCAGCCGGGGGCTGGATACGCAGTATTTT. The encoded protein is CASSRGLDTQYF.